This TCR beta chain originates from a study of T cells of healthy individuals. TCRdb redid the calling of the 5' RACE reads with MiXCR, one entry per CDR3 protein. The data contain some 100,000 distinct CDR3 sequences, 17% of them singletons. The junction had 10 bases not matched to a gene; V was cut back by 2 bases and J by 7 bases. CDR1 and CDR2 from the germline V gene are SGDLS and YYNGEE. This CDR3 has 15 residues. The sequence derives from a human donor in good health. The chain uses TRBV9 and TRBJ1-1, with TRBD1 matching 8 bases. As DNA, the CDR3 is TGTGCCAGCAGCGTCGGGACAGGAGGGGGACTTGAAGCTTTCTTT. Translating gives CASSVGTGGGLEAFF.